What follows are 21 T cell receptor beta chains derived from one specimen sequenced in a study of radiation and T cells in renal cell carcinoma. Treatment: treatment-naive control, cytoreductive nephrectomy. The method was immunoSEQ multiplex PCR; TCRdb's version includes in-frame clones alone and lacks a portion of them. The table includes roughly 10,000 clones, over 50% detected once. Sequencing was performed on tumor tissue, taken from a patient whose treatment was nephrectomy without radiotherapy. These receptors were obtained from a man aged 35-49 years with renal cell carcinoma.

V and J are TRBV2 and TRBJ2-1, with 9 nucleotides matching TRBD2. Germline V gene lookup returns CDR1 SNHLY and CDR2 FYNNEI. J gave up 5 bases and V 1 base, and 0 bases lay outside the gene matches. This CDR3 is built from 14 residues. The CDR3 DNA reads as TGTGCCAGCAGTGAAGGCGGGGGGGACAATGAGCAGTTCTTC. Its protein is CASSEGGGDNEQFF. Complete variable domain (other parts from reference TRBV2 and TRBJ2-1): EPEVTQTPSHQVTQMGQEVILRCVPISNHLYFYWYRQILGQKVEFLVSFYNNEISEKSEIFDDQFSVERPDGSNFTLKIRSTKLEDSAMYFCASSEGGGDNEQFFGPGTRLTVL.

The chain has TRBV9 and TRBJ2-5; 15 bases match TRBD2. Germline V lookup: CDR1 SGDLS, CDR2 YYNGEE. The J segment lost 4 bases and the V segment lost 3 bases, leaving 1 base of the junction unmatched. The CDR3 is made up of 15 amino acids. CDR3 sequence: CASSGGLAGGETQYF. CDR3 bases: TGTGCCAGCAGCGGGGGACTAGCGGGAGGAGAGACCCAGTACTTC. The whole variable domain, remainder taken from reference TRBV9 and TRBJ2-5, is DSGVTQTPKHLITATGQRVTLRCSPRSGDLSVYWYQQSLDQGLQFLIQYYNGEERAKGNILERFSAQQFPDLHSELNLSSLELGDSALYFCASSGGLAGGETQYFGPGTRLLVL.

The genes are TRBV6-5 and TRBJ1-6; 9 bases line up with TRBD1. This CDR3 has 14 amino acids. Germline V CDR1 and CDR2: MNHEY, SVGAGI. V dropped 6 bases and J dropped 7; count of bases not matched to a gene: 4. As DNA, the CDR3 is TGTGCCAGCAGGGACGGGACAGGGAATTCACCCCTCCACTTT. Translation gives CASRDGTGNSPLHF.

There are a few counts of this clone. The CDR3 coding sequence is TGTGCCAGTAGTATAGGAGGGAGGCAGCCCCAGCATTTT. This codes for CASSIGGRQPQHF. This chain uses TRBV19 with TRBJ1-5; no definite D call. This CDR3 has 13 amino acids. The V end was cut by 1 base, the J end by 7 bases, with 8 bases between. CDR1 is LNHDA, CDR2 SQIVND, per germline (reference sequence).

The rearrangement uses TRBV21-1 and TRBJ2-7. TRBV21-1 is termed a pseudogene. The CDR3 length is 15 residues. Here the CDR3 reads CASSPRHKEGLEQYV. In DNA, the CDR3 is TGTGCCAGCAGCCCGCGACACAAAGAGGGGTTGGAGCAGTACGTC.

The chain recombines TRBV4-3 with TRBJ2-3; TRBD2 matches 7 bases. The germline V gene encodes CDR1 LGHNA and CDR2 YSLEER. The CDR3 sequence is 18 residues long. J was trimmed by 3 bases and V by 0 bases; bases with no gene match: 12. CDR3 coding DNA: TGCGCCAGCAGCCAAGACTGGGGTGCGGGCGGGAGAACAGATACGCAGTATTTT. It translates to CASSQDWGAGGRTDTQYF.

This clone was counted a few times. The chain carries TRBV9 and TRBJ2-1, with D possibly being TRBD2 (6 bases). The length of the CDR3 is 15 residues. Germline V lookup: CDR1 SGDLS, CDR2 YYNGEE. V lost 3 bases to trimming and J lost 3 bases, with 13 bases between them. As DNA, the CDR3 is TGTGCCAGCAGCGGTACGCGCGGGGTCTACAATGAGCAGTTCTTC. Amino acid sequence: CASSGTRGVYNEQFF. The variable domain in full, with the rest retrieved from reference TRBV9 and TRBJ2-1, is DSGVTQTPKHLITATGQRVTLRCSPRSGDLSVYWYQQSLDQGLQFLIQYYNGEERAKGNILERFSAQQFPDLHSELNLSSLELGDSALYFCASSGTRGVYNEQFFGPGTRLTVL.

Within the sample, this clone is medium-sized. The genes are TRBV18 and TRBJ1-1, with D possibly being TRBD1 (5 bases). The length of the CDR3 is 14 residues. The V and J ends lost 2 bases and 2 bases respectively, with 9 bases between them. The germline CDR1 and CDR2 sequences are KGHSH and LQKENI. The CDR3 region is CASSPNGANTEAFF. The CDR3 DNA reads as TGTGCCAGCTCACCAAATGGGGCTAACACTGAAGCTTTCTTT.

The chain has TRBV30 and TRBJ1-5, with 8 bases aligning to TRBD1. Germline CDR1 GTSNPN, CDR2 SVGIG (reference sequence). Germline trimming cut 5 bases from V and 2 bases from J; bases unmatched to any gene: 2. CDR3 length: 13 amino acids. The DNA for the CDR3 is TGTGCCTGGGGACAGGGTGGCAATCAGCCCCAGCATTTT. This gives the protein CAWGQGGNQPQHF.

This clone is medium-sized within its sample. CDR3 loop: CASSLATPTGGQYF. The CDR3 nucleotides read TGTGCCAGCAGCTTAGCAACTCCGACCGGGGGGCAGTACTTC. The genes are TRBV11-2 and TRBJ2-4; 7 nucleotides line up with TRBD2. V lost 1 base to trimming and J lost 13 bases; unmatched junction nucleotides: 10. Germline assignment: CDR1 SGHAT and CDR2 FQNNGV. CDR3 length equals 14 residues.

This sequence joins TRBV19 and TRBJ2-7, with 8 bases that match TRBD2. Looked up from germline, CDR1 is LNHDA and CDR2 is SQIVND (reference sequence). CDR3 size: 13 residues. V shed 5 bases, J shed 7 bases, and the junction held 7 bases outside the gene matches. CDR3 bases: TGTGCCAGTAGTCGGACTAGCACGGGGGAGCAGTACGTC. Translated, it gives CASSRTSTGEQYV.

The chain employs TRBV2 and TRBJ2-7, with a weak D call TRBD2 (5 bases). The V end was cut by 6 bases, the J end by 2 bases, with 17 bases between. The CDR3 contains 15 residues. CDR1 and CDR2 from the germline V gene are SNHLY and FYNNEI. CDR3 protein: CASRDLDYSTYEQYV. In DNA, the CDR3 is TGTGCCAGCAGGGACCTTGACTACTCCACCTACGAGCAGTACGTC.

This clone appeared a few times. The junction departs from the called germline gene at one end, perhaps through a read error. For the CDR3, the DNA is TGTGCCAGCAGGTTGGACCTGAACACTGAAGCTTTCTTT. Translated: CASRLDLNTEAFF. V usage is TRBV5-4 and J usage is TRBJ1-1; no definite D call. Germline V gene lookup returns CDR1 SGHNT and CDR2 YYREEE (reference sequence). The CDR3 runs 13 residues.

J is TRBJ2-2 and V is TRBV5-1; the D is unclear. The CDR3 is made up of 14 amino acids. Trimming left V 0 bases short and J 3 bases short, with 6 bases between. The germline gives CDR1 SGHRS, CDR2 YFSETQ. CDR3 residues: CASSLGLDTGELFF. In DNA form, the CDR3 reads TGCGCCAGCAGCTTGGGACTCGACACCGGGGAGCTGTTTTTT.

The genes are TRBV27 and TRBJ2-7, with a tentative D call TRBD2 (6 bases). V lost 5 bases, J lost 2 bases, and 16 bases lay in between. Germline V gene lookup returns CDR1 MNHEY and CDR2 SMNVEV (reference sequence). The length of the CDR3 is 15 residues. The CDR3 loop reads CASSPGVAVPYEQYF. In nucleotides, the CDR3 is TGTGCCAGCAGTCCTGGGGTAGCGGTACCCTACGAGCAGTACTTC.

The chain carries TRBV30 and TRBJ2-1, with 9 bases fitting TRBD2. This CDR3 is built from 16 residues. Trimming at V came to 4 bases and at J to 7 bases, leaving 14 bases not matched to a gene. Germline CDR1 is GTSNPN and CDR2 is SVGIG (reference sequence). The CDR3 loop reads CAWKFSAGGPGNEQFF. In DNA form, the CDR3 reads TGTGCCTGGAAATTTAGCGCGGGAGGGCCGGGAAATGAGCAGTTCTTC.

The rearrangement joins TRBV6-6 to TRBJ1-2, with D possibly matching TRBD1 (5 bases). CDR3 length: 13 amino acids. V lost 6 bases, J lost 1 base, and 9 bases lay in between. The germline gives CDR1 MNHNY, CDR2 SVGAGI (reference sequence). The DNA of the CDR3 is TGTGCCAGCAGCCGACAGATTAACTATGGCTACACCTTC. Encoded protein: CASSRQINYGYTF.

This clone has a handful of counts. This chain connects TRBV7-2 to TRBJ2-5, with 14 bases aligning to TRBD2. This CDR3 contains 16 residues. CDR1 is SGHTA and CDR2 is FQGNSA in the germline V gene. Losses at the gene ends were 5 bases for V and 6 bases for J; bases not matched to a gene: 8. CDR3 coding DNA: TGTGCCAGCAGCGCGGGACTAGCGGGAGTTTGGAAGACCCAGTACTTC. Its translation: CASSAGLAGVWKTQYF.

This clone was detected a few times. CDR3 region: CASSRLAGADEQFF. For the CDR3, the DNA is TGTGCCAGCAGTCGTCTAGCGGGAGCGGATGAGCAGTTCTTC. This sequence joins TRBV6-4 and TRBJ2-1; 10 bases are a match to TRBD2. CDR1 and CDR2 from the germline V gene are MRHNA and SNTAGT. The V gene end was trimmed by 5 bases and the J gene end by 8 bases; junction bases not matched to a gene: 6. This CDR3 has 14 residues.

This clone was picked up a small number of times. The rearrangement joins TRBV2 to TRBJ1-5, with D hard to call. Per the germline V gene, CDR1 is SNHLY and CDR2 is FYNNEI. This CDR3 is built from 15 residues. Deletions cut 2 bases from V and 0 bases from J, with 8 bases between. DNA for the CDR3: TGTGCCAGCAGTGAAAGCAGCCTTAGCAATCAGCCCCAGCATTTT. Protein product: CASSESSLSNQPQHF.

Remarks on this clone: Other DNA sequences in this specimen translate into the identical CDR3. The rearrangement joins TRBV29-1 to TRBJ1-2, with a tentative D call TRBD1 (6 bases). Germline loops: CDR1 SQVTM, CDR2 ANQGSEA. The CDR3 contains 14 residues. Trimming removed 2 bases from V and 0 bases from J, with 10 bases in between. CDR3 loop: CSVERQETNYGYTF. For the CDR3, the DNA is TGCAGCGTTGAACGACAGGAGACTAACTATGGCTACACCTTC.